This T cell receptor (beta chain) was obtained from a study of T cells in Graves' hyperthyroidism and ophthalmopathy. V was pared by 6 bases and J by 4 bases, with 9 bases between. This CDR3 comprises 12 residues. Germline CDR1 MDHEN, CDR2 SYDVKM. In this sample, this clonotype turned up many times. It was RNA transcripts that yielded the amplified TCR beta CDR3 regions. HTBI primers drove first-round RT-PCR of the TCR CDR3. TCRdb recomputed calls from the multiplex PCR reads with MiXCR, one row per CDR3 protein. The sample records about 130,000 distinct CDR3 sequences, roughly 23% being singletons. The receptor was isolated from a woman in her forties or fifties with Graves' hyperthyroidism that later progressed to Graves' ophthalmopathy. Sequencing used blood. The V call is TRBV28, the J call TRBJ2-5; D is possibly TRBD1 (5 bases). As DNA, the CDR3 is TGTGCCAGCAGCCAGGGCCCAGAGACCCAGTACTTC. Encoded protein: CASSQGPETQYF.